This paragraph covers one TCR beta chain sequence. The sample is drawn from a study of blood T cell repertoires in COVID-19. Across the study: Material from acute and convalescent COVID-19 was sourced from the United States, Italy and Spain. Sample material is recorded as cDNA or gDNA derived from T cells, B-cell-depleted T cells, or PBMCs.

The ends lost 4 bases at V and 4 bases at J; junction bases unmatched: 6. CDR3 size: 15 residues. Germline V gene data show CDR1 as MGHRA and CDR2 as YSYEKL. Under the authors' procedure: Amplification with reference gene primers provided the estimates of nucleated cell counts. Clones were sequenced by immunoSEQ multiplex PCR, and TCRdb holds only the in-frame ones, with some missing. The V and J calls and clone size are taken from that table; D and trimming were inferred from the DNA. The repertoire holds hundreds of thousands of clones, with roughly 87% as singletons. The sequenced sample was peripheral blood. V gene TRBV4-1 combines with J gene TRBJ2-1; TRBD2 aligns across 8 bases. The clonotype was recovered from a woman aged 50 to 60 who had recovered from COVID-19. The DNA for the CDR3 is TGCGCCAGCAGCCTTACTAGCGGACTTTACAATGAGCAGTTCTTC. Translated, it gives CASSLTSGLYNEQFF.